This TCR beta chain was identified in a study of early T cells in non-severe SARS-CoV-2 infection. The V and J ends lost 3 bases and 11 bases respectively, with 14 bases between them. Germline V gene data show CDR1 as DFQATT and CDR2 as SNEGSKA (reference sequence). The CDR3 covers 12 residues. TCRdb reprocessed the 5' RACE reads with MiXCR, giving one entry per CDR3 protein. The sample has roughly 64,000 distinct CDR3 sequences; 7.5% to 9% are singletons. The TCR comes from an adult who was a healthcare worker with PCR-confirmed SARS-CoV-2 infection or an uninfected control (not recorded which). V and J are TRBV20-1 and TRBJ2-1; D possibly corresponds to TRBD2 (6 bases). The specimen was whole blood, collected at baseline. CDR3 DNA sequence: TGCAGTGCTAGTGGGACTCGACCTAAGCAGTTCTTC. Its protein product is CSASGTRPKQFF.